This TCR beta chain was sequenced during a study of beta chain features in type 1 diabetes. In germline, CDR1 is SGHNT, CDR2 YYREEE (reference sequence). The CDR3 is 13 amino acids. V lost 2 bases, J lost 5 bases, and 10 bases lay in between. Study results and caveats: In cDNA sequencing, cells with high TCR expression could be over-represented. Insertions were fewer and deletions more numerous at VDJ junctions in type 1 diabetes patients. Type 1 diabetes patients had moderately but significantly shorter TCRB CDR3s in all four CD4+ subsets.

This clone was observed a handful of times. Its antigen is not identified. It was via CD45RO/CCR7/CD25/CD127/CD95/CD27 that CD4+ naive, central memory, regulatory and stem cell-like memory cells were sorted. The study reverse transcribed the entire isolated RNA, so it sequenced expressed TCRB transcripts. There were 3 million to 4 million reads on average in the naive, central memory and regulatory T cell samples. The data were produced by immunoSEQ multiplex PCR, yet TCRdb's version contains in-frame clones alone and is incomplete. The sample records hundreds of thousands of clones, more than 13% being singletons.

The TCR comes from a man younger than 35 with type 1 diabetes. The chain uses TRBV5-4 and TRBJ2-5; no firm D call. Input material: naive CD4+ T cells from blood. This CDR3 is CASSLSFEETQYF. The CDR3 nucleotides read TGTGCCAGCAGCTTAAGTTTTGAGGAGACCCAGTACTTC.